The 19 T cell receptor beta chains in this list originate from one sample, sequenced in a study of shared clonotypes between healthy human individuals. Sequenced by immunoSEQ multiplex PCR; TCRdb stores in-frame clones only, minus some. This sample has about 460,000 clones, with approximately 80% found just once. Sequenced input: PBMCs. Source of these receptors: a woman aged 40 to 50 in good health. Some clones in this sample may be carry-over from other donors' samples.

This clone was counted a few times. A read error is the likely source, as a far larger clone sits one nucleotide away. DNA of the CDR3: TGTGCCAGCAGAGTCATGGGGGAAGGTCAGCCCCAGCATTTT. Protein product: CASRVMGEGQPQHF. The chain is built from TRBV27 and TRBJ1-5, with D perhaps TRBD1 (5 bases). The V gene lost 6 bases and the J gene lost 6 bases, with 15 bases spanning the gap. The germline V gene has CDR1 MNHEY and CDR2 SMNVEV (reference sequence). CDR3 length: 14 residues.

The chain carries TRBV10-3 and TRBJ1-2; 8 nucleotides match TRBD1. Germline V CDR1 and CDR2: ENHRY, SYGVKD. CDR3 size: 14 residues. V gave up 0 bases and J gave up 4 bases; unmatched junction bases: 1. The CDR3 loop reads CAISESTGGYGYTF. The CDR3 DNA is TGTGCCATCAGTGAGTCAACAGGGGGCTATGGCTACACCTTC.

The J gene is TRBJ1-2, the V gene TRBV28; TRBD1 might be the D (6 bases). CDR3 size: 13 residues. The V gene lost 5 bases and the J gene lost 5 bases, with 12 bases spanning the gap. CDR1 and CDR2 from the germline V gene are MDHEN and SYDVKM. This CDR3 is CASSNGTPYGYTF. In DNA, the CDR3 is TGTGCCAGCAGTAACGGGACACCGTATGGCTACACCTTC.

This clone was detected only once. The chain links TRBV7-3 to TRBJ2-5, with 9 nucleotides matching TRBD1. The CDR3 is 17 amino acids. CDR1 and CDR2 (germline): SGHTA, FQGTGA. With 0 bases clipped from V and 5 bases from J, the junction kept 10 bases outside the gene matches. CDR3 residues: CASSLTGKQGARETQYF. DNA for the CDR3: TGTGCCAGCAGCTTAACGGGAAAACAGGGGGCGCGGGAGACCCAGTACTTC.

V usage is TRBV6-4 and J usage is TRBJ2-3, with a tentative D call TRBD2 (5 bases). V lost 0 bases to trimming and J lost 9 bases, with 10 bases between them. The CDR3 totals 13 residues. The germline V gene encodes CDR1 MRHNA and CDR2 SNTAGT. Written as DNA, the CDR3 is TGTGCCAGCAGTGACTCGGGAGCAGGCACGCAGTATTTT. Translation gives CASSDSGAGTQYF.

This CDR3 reads CASSQVGGSDRAEKLFF. The CDR3 bases are TGCGCCAGCAGCCAAGTTGGGGGGTCAGATAGGGCTGAAAAACTGTTTTTT. This chain joins TRBV4-1 and TRBJ1-4; D possibly corresponds to TRBD1 (5 bases). Germline CDR1 reads MGHRA; CDR2 reads YSYEKL. V lost 1 base, J lost 7 bases, and 19 bases lay in between. The CDR3 totals 17 residues.

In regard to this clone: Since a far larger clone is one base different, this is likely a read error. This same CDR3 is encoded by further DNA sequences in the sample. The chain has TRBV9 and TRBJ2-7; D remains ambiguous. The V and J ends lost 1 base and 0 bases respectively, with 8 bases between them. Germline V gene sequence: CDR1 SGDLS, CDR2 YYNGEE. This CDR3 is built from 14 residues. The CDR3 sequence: CASSVSTASYEQYF. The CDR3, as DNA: TGTGCCAGCAGCGTATCAACAGCCTCCTACGAGCAGTACTTC.

DNA for the CDR3: TGTGCCGCAGGGCAGGAGGTTTCTGGGGCCAACGTCCTGACTTTC. It codes for CAAGQEVSGANVLTF. This rearrangement joins TRBV7-2 to TRBJ2-6; D assignment may be TRBD1 or TRBD2 (5 bases each). Trimming pared 11 bases from V and 1 base from J, leaving 15 bases between. Germline V CDR1 and CDR2: SGHTA, FQGNSA. This CDR3 is built from 15 residues.

The DNA of the CDR3 is TGTGCCAGCAGCGCCCCAGGTGTCAGCTCTGGAAACACCATATATTTT. Translating it yields CASSAPGVSSGNTIYF. The chain couples TRBV28 to TRBJ1-3; D not certain. Germline loops: CDR1 MDHEN, CDR2 SYDVKM. Trimming cost V 6 bases and J 0 bases, with 15 bases left between them. CDR3 length: 16 residues. The full variable domain, completed using reference TRBV28 and TRBJ1-3, is DVKVTQSSRYLVKRTGEKVFLECVQDMDHENMFWYRQDPGLGLRLIYFSYDVKMKEKGDIPEGYSVSREKKERFSLILESASTNQTSMYLCASSAPGVSSGNTIYFGEGSWLTVV.

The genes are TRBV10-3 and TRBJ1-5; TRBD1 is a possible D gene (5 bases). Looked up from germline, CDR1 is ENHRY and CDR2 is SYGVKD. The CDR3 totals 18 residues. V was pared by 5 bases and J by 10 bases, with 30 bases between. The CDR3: CAISPQPDFLGDLNPQHF. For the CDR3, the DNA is TGTGCCATCAGTCCGCAACCGGACTTTTTGGGGGATCTCAACCCCCAGCATTTT.

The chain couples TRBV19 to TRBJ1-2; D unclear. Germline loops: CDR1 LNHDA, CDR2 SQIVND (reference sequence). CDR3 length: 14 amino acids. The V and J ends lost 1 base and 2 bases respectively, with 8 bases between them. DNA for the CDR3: TGTGCCAGTAGTATAGGGGTAGGGAACTATGGCTACACCTTC. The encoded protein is CASSIGVGNYGYTF. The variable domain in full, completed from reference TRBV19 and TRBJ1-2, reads DGGITQSPKYLFRKEGQNVTLSCEQNLNHDAMYWYRQDPGQGLRLIYYSQIVNDFQKGDIAEGYSVSREKKESFPLTVTSAQKNPTAFYLCASSIGVGNYGYTFGSGTRLTVV.

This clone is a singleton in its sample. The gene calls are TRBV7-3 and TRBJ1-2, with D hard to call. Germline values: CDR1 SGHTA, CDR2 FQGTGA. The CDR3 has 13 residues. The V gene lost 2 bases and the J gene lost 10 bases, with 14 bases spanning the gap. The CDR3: CASSLYISEVYTF. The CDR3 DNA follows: TGTGCCAGCAGCTTATATATCAGCGAAGTCTACACCTTC. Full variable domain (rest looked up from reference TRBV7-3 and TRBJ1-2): GAGVSQTPSNKVTEKGKYVELRCDPISGHTALYWYRQSLGQGPEFLIYFQGTGAADDSGLPNDRFFAVRPEGSVSTLKIQRTERGDSAVYLCASSLYISEVYTFGSGTRLTVV.

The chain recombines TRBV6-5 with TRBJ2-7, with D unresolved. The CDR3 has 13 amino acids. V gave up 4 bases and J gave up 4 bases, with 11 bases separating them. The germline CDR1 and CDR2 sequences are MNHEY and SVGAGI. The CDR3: CASSLASNYEQYF. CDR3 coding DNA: TGTGCCAGCAGTTTGGCCTCTAATTACGAGCAGTACTTC.

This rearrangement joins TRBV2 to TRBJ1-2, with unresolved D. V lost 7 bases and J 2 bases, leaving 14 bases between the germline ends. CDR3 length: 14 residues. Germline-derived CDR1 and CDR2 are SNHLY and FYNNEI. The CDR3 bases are TGTGCCAGCACGTTAACAGCATCCAACTATGGCTACACCTTC. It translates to CASTLTASNYGYTF.

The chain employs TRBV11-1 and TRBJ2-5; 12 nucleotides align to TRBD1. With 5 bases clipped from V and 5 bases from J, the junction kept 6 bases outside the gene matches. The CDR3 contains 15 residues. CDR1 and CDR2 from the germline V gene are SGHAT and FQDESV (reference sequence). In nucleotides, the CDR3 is TGTGCCAGCAGCCCTGGGACAGGGGGCGATGAGACCCAGTACTTC. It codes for CASSPGTGGDETQYF.

The CDR3 DNA reads as TGCAGCGTTGAAGATCGTCCGAGCACAGATACGCAGTATTTT. Translated: CSVEDRPSTDTQYF. This chain connects TRBV29-1 to TRBJ2-3; D remains unclear. The CDR3 sequence is 14 residues long. Germline CDR1 SQVTM, CDR2 ANQGSEA. Trimming stripped 0 bases from V and 0 bases from J, with 7 bases between.

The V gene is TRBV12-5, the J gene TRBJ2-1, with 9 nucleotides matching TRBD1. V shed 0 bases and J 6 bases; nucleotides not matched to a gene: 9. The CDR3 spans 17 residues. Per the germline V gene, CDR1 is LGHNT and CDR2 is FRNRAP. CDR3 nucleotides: TGTGCTAGTGGTTTGGTAACGTCCGGGACAGGGATCAATGAGCAGTTCTTC. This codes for CASGLVTSGTGINEQFF.

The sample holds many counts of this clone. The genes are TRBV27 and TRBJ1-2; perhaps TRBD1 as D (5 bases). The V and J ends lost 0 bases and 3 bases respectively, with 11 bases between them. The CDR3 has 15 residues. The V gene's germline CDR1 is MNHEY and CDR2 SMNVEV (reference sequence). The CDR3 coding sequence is TGTGCCAGCAGTTTATCCGTGCAGGGTCACTATGGCTACACCTTC. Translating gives CASSLSVQGHYGYTF.

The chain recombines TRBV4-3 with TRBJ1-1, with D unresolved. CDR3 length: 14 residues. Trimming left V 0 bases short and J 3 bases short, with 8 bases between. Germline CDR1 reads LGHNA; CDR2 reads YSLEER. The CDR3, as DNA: TGCGCCAGCAGCCAAGATTGGAGGTACACTGAAGCTTTCTTT. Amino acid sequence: CASSQDWRYTEAFF.